This T cell receptor beta chain was obtained from a study of T cells after yellow fever vaccination. The length of the CDR3 is 16 residues. Looked up from germline, CDR1 is SGHTA and CDR2 is FQGNSA. Trimming at V came to 5 bases and at J to 5 bases, leaving 11 bases not matched to a gene. Each CDR3 protein gets one entry after TCRdb re-called the 5' RACE reads with MiXCR. Of around 300,000 distinct CDR3 sequences listed, under 15% are singletons. This clonotype was sampled from a man aged 30-40 years who received the YFV17D yellow fever vaccine. Sequencing used CD4+ T cells sorted from PBMCs, obtained 45 days after the yellow fever booster vaccination. V gene TRBV7-2 combines with J gene TRBJ2-3, with TRBD1 identical over 9 bases. For the CDR3, the DNA is TGTGCCAGCAGCCTCATCCCGGGACAGGGTAAAGATACGCAGTATTTT. This sequence encodes CASSLIPGQGKDTQYF.